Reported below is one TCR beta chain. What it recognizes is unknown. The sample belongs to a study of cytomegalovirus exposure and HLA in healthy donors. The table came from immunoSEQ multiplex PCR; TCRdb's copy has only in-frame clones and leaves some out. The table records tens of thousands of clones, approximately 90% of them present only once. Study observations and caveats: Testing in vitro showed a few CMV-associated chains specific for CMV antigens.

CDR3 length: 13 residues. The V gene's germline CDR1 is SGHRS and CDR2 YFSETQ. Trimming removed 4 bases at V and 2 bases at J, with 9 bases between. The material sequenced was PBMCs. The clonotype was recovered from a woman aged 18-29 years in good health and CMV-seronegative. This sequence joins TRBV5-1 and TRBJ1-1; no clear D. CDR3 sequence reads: CASSVVPNTEAFF. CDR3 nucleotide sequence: TGCGCCAGCAGCGTGGTCCCTAACACTGAAGCTTTCTTT.